This T cell receptor (beta chain) was captured by sequencing in a study of shared clonotypes between healthy human individuals. Whole-study results and caveats: Since donors were few, the genetic and exposure-history diversity represented was limited.

Of note for this clone: No antigen is known for it.

The authors sequenced unsorted PBMC DNA on ten immunoSEQ deep assay plates. Generated by immunoSEQ multiplex PCR, the TCRdb table keeps only in-frame clones and is missing some. The sample lists about 490,000 clones; roughly 80% were seen once. Trimming shortened V by 0 bases and J by 7 bases, and 15 bases separated the two germline ends. The CDR3 is made up of 15 amino acids. Germline lookup yields CDR1 LGHNA and CDR2 YNFKEQ. HIV-negative, healthy adults without recent acute infections or vaccinations were the donors. J is TRBJ1-1 and V is TRBV4-2, with unresolved D. Sample: PBMCs. This sequence was found in a woman aged 40 to 55 in good health. Some clones in this sample may be carry-over from other donors' samples. CDR3 sequence reads: CASSQDPSIWDEAFF. In DNA, the CDR3 is TGTGCCAGCAGCCAAGACCCCAGTATATGGGATGAAGCTTTCTTT.